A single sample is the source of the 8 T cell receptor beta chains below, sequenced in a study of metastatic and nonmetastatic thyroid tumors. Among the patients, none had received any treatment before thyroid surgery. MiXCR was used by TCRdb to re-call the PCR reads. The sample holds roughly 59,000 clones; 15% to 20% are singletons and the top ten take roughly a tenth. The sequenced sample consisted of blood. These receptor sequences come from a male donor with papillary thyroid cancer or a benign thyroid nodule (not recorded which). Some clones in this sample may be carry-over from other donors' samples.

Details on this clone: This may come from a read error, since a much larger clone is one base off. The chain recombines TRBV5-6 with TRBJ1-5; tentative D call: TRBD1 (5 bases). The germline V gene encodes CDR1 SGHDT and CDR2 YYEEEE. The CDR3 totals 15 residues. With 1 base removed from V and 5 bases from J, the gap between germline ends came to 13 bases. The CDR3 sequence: CASSLSASGHQPQHF. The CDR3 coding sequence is TGTGCCAGCAGCTTGTCAGCATCAGGGCATCAGCCCCAGCATTTT.

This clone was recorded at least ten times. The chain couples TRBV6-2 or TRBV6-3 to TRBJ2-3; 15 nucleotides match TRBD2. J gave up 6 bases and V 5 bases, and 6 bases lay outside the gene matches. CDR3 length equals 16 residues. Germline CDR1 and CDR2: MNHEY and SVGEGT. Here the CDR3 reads CASSRGLAGGEDTQYF. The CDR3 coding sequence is TGTGCCAGCAGTCGCGGACTAGCGGGGGGGGAGGATACGCAGTATTTT.

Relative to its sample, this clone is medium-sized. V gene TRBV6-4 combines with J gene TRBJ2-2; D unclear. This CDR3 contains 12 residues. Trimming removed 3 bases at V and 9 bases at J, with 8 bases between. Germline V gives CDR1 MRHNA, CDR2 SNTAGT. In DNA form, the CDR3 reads TGTGCCAGCAGTGATGAGGAACGGGAGCTGTTTTTT. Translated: CASSDEERELFF.

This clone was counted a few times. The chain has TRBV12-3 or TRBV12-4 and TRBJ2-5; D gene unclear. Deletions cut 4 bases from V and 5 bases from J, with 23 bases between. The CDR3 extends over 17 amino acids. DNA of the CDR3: TGTGCCAGCAGTTGGCGGCTGACATGGGCATCAAGGGAGACCCAGTACTTC. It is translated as CASSWRLTWASRETQYF.

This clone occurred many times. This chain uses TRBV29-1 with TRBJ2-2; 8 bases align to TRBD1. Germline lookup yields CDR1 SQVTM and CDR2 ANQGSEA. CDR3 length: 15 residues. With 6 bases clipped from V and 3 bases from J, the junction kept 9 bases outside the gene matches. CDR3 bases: TGCAGCGTCCTAAAACCGACAGGGGACACCGGGGAGCTGTTTTTT. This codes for CSVLKPTGDTGELFF.

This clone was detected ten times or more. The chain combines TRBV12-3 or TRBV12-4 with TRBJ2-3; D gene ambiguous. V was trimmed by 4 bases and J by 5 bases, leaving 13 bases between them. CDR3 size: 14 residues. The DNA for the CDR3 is TGTGCCAGCAGTTGGTCGGGTAACAAAGATACGCAGTATTTT. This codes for CASSWSGNKDTQYF.

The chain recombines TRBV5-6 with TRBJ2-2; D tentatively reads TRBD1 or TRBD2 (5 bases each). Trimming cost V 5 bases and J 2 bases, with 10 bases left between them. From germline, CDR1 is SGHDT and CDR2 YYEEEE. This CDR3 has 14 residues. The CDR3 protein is CASRPGTNTGELFF. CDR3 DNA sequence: TGTGCCAGCAGACCCGGGACCAACACCGGGGAGCTGTTTTTT.

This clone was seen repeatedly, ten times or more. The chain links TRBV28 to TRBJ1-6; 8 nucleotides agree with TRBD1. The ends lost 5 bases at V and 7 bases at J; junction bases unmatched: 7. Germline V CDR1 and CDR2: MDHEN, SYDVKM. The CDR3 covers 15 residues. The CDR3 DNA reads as TGTGCCAGCAGTCCCCCAGGGGGCAGGAATTCACCCCTCCACTTT. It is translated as CASSPPGGRNSPLHF.